The present entry profiles one T cell receptor beta chain with its context. The antigen is undetermined. This CDR3 region has 15 residues. Per the germline V gene, CDR1 is ENHRY and CDR2 is SYGVKD. Losses at the gene ends were 3 bases for V and 7 bases for J; bases not matched to a gene: 5. This sample is drawn from a study of T-cell reconstitution after alpha-beta-depleted transplantation in children. Whole-study results and caveats: At around two months after transplant, the alpha-beta T cells were reportedly derived from several hundred expanded clones that came from non-depleted graft cells. Day-60 TCRbeta diversity that was high in some patients was derived from surviving recipient T cells and thymic progenitors. Fresh T-cell production supplied most of the T-cell counts and diversity seen one year after transplant.

Unique molecular identifiers featured in how the TCRbeta library was prepared. TCRdb reprocessed the PCR reads with MiXCR, giving one entry per CDR3 protein. The table lists about 600,000 distinct CDR3 sequences, about an eighth of them singletons. The V gene is TRBV10-3, the J gene TRBJ2-1; 11 bases match TRBD1. The TCR comes from a male patient younger than 18 who had a stem cell transplant for acute myeloid leukemia, so the T cells may come from the graft donor. This material consisted of PBMCs, mostly from graft donor cells, taken 360 days after TCRalphabeta/CD19-depleted stem cell transplant. CDR3 in DNA: TGTGCCATCAGTGATACCGGGACAGGGGGTAATGAGCAGTTCTTC. Translating it yields CAISDTGTGGNEQFF.